The 27 T cell receptor beta chains presented below share a single source sample, sequenced in a study of cytomegalovirus exposure and HLA in healthy donors. The PCR had 60 Vbeta and 13 Jbeta primers. Some clones are missing from TCRdb's copy, which holds only in-frame ones; the method was immunoSEQ multiplex PCR. The profile covers more than 110,000 clones, with roughly 77% appearing a single time and 2.5% to 3.5% taken by the ten largest. Sequencing was performed on PBMCs. Receptors were obtained from a female donor in good health and CMV-seronegative.

This sequence joins TRBV6-5 and TRBJ2-7, with TRBD1 matching over 8 bases. The CDR3 is made up of 15 amino acids. Germline trimming cut 2 bases from V and 6 bases from J; bases unmatched to any gene: 9. Germline V gene lookup returns CDR1 MNHEY and CDR2 SVGAGI. As DNA, the CDR3 is TGTGCCAGCAGTTACAGGGGGACAGGATATTTCGAGCAGTACTTC. This encodes CASSYRGTGYFEQYF.

This chain joins TRBV19 and TRBJ1-5, with 7 bases that match TRBD1. This CDR3 has 13 residues. Germline CDR1 is LNHDA and CDR2 is SQIVND (reference sequence). The J segment lost 4 bases and the V segment lost 6 bases, leaving 3 bases of the junction unmatched. The CDR3 protein is CASSDRANQPQHF. The CDR3 coding sequence is TGTGCCAGTAGCGACAGGGCGAATCAGCCCCAGCATTTT.

This clone occurred a few times. This chain connects TRBV7-9 to TRBJ1-4, with D maybe TRBD1 (5 bases). V was cut by 5 bases and J by 7 bases, with 20 bases left in between. The CDR3 loop spans 16 amino acids. CDR1 is SEHNR, CDR2 FQNEAQ, per germline (reference sequence). The DNA of the CDR3 is TGTGCCAGCAGCCCGCCTTGGGGCCAGGATGGTGAAAAACTGTTTTTT. Translation gives CASSPPWGQDGEKLFF. Variable domain in full (rest from reference TRBV7-9 and TRBJ1-4): DTGVSQNPRHKITKRGQNVTFRCDPISEHNRLYWYRQTLGQGPEFLTYFQNEAQLEKSRLLSDRFSAERPKGSFSTLEIQRTEQGDSAMYLCASSPPWGQDGEKLFFGSGTQLSVL.

This sequence joins TRBV12-5 and TRBJ2-2; the match to TRBD1 covers 11 bases. V lost 0 bases to trimming and J lost 0 bases; unmatched junction nucleotides: 3. The CDR3 has 18 residues. In germline, CDR1 is LGHNT, CDR2 FRNRAP. CDR3 sequence reads: CASGLVRGQGANTGELFF. DNA of the CDR3: TGTGCTAGTGGTTTGGTCAGGGGACAGGGGGCGAACACCGGGGAGCTGTTTTTT.

This clone was counted only a few times. V is TRBV10-1 and J is TRBJ1-5; TRBD1 aligns across 7 bases. V was clipped by 2 bases and J by 5 bases; unmatched bases: 9. CDR1 WNHNN and CDR2 SYGVQD come from the germline V gene (reference sequence). The CDR3 has 16 residues. The CDR3 here is CASSEKTGTGHQPQHF. CDR3 nucleotide sequence: TGCGCCAGCAGTGAGAAGACAGGGACTGGCCATCAGCCCCAGCATTTT.

The rearrangement joins TRBV5-4 to TRBJ2-3; 14 bases map to TRBD2. J gave up 6 bases and V 6 bases, and 6 bases lay outside the gene matches. CDR3 length: 15 amino acids. Germline V gene sequence: CDR1 SGHNT, CDR2 YYREEE (reference sequence). CDR3 in DNA: TGTGCCAGCAACCCCGGGACTAGCGGGAGTGATACGCAGTATTTT. This encodes CASNPGTSGSDTQYF.

The rearrangement links TRBV28 to TRBJ2-1; 7 bases line up with TRBD2. CDR3 length: 12 residues. The germline V gene encodes CDR1 MDHEN and CDR2 SYDVKM. V gave up 1 base and J gave up 15 bases; unmatched junction bases: 6. The CDR3, as DNA: TGTGCCAGCAGTTTATCCAGCGGGATTCGGTTCTTC. Translation: CASSLSSGIRFF.

This rearrangement joins TRBV5-6 to TRBJ1-1; D uncertain. The V gene's germline CDR1 is SGHDT and CDR2 YYEEEE. The CDR3 length is 15 residues. The V gene lost 2 bases and the J gene lost 4 bases, with 15 bases spanning the gap. The CDR3 DNA reads TGTGCCAGCAGCTTATCTCCAGGCCTTGGCACTGAAGCTTTCTTT. Its translation is CASSLSPGLGTEAFF. Full variable domain (remainder filled in from reference TRBV5-6 and TRBJ1-1): DAGVTQSPTHLIKTRGQQVTLRCSPKSGHDTVSWYQQALGQGPQFIFQYYEEEERQRGNFPDRFSGHQFPNYSSELNVNALLLGDSALYLCASSLSPGLGTEAFFGQGTRLTVV.

This chain links TRBV5-4 with TRBJ2-7; 8 nucleotides agree with TRBD2. CDR3 length: 15 residues. Per the germline V gene, CDR1 is SGHNT and CDR2 is YYREEE (reference sequence). Trimming at V came to 3 bases and at J to 2 bases, leaving 7 bases not matched to a gene. Here the CDR3 reads CASSWGGGRTYEQYF. The CDR3 DNA reads TGTGCCAGCAGCTGGGGTGGCGGGAGGACCTACGAGCAGTACTTC.

The gene calls are TRBV21-1 and TRBJ2-5; the DNA was not used to check the table's D call, TRBD1. TRBV21-1 constitutes a pseudogene. CDR3 size: 14 residues. Written as DNA, the CDR3 is TGTGCCAGCAGACGTTACAAGTACCAAGAGACCCAGTACTTC. The encoded protein is CASRRYKYQETQYF.

The chain recombines TRBV10-3 with TRBJ1-6; possibly TRBD1 for D (6 bases). This CDR3 has 15 amino acids. The germline V gene has CDR1 ENHRY and CDR2 SYGVKD. Trimming left V 3 bases short and J 8 bases short, with 14 bases between. CDR3 sequence reads: CAISELGARDSPLHF. The CDR3 region has the DNA TGTGCCATCAGTGAACTGGGGGCGCGGGATTCACCCCTCCACTTT.

With respect to this clone: This CDR3 is also generated by other DNA sequences in the sample. The rearrangement links TRBV30 to TRBJ1-4; D possibly corresponds to TRBD1 (5 bases). Deletions cut 1 base from V and 1 base from J, with 10 bases between. The CDR3 is 15 amino acids. CDR1 is GTSNPN and CDR2 is SVGIG in the germline V gene (reference sequence). The CDR3 DNA reads TGTGCCTGGAGTGAAGGGGTCGGAACTAATGAAAAACTGTTTTTT. It encodes CAWSEGVGTNEKLFF. Combining the CDR3 with reference TRBV30 and TRBJ1-4 gives the whole variable domain SQTIHQWPATLVQPVGSPLSLECTVEGTSNPNLYWYRQAAGRGLQLLFYSVGIGQISSEVPQNLSASRPQDRQFILSSKKLLLSDSGFYLCAWSEGVGTNEKLFFGSGTQLSVL.

The chain links TRBV21-1 to TRBJ2-7; TRBD2 is the table's D call and was not checked against the DNA. TRBV21-1 is tagged as a pseudogene. The CDR3 spans 15 residues. The CDR3 DNA reads TGTGCCAGCAGCAATCGGGAGGGAGGGGGCCACGAGCAGTACTTC. Its translation: CASSNREGGGHEQYF.

The J gene is TRBJ2-3, the V gene TRBV5-1, with D perhaps TRBD1 (6 bases). The CDR3 sequence is 15 residues long. CDR1 SGHRS and CDR2 YFSETQ come from the germline V gene. Trimming shortened V by 0 bases and J by 2 bases, and 10 bases separated the two germline ends. The CDR3 DNA sequence: TGCGCCAGCAGCTTGGAAGGACAGTTCACAGATACGCAGTATTTT. This encodes CASSLEGQFTDTQYF.

J is TRBJ2-1 and V is TRBV7-8; 9 nucleotides line up with TRBD1. Germline V gives CDR1 SGHVS, CDR2 FQNEAQ. The CDR3 consists of 12 residues. Unmatched junction bases numbered 4, after V lost 8 bases and J lost 8 bases. CDR3 nucleotide sequence: TGTGCCAGCGGACAGGGGATCCATGAGCAGTTCTTC. Amino acids: CASGQGIHEQFF.

The chain links TRBV2 to TRBJ2-3, with 7 bases fitting TRBD2. Per germline, CDR1 SNHLY and CDR2 FYNNEI. The ends lost 6 bases at V and 4 bases at J; junction bases unmatched: 10. The CDR3 consists of 15 residues. The CDR3 coding sequence is TGTGCCAGCAGCGGGGGGAGGTCTCCCCCAGATACGCAGTATTTT. It yields the protein CASSGGRSPPDTQYF.

The chain employs TRBV5-1 and TRBJ1-2, with D possibly being TRBD1 (6 bases). The CDR3 sequence is 12 residues long. Germline V gene data show CDR1 as SGHRS and CDR2 as YFSETQ. Trimming took off 3 bases at V and 4 bases at J, with 7 bases between the two ends. The CDR3 sequence is CASSSDSYGYTF. The CDR3 DNA is TGCGCCAGCAGCTCGGACAGCTATGGCTACACCTTC.

The gene calls are TRBV4-1 and TRBJ2-7; D gene uncertain. V was cut by 0 bases and J by 3 bases, with 3 bases left in between. Germline CDR1 reads MGHRA; CDR2 reads YSYEKL. CDR3 length equals 12 residues. The CDR3 loop is CASSQDLYEQYF. The CDR3 nucleotides read TGCGCCAGCAGCCAAGATCTCTACGAGCAGTACTTC.

V is TRBV7-2 and J is TRBJ2-5, with 12 bases fitting TRBD2. Germline assignment: CDR1 SGHTA and CDR2 FQGNSA. Trimming at V came to 8 bases and at J to 4 bases, leaving 8 bases not matched to a gene. The CDR3 is 15 amino acids. The CDR3 region is CASLPTSGSIETQYF. CDR3 nucleotide sequence: TGTGCCAGCCTTCCGACTAGCGGGAGTATAGAGACCCAGTACTTC.

The V gene is TRBV30, the J gene TRBJ1-4, with TRBD1 matching over 9 bases. V dropped 2 bases and J dropped 8; count of bases not matched to a gene: 9. Germline V gene sequence: CDR1 GTSNPN, CDR2 SVGIG (reference sequence). This CDR3 has 15 residues. Written as DNA, the CDR3 is TGTGCCTGGAGTATTAAGACAGGGGGGGGCGAAAAACTGTTTTTT. It yields the protein CAWSIKTGGGEKLFF.

The chain combines TRBV28 with TRBJ1-4; 9 bases match TRBD1. In germline, CDR1 is MDHEN, CDR2 SYDVKM. J gave up 7 bases and V 6 bases, and 9 bases lay outside the gene matches. The CDR3 contains 15 residues. The CDR3 coding sequence is TGTGCCAGCAGCATGATCGGGACAGGGAGTGAAAAACTGTTTTTT. Amino acid sequence: CASSMIGTGSEKLFF.

The gene calls are TRBV6-4 and TRBJ2-3, with TRBD2 matching over 11 bases. Germline loops: CDR1 MRHNA, CDR2 SNTAGT. This CDR3 comprises 14 residues. V was clipped by 6 bases and J by 3 bases; unmatched bases: 2. The CDR3 bases are TGTGCCAGCAGCCTAGCGGGAGGAACAGATACGCAGTATTTT. As protein: CASSLAGGTDTQYF.

This rearrangement joins TRBV18 to TRBJ1-1; D perhaps matches TRBD1 (6 bases). Germline V gene data show CDR1 as KGHSH and CDR2 as LQKENI. There are 13 residues in the CDR3. V gave up 6 bases and J gave up 2 bases, with 10 bases separating them. CDR3 protein: CASSGQRNTEAFF. DNA of the CDR3: TGTGCCAGCTCCGGACAGAGAAACACTGAAGCTTTCTTT.

This chain links TRBV27 with TRBJ1-2, with unresolved D. Germline V CDR1 and CDR2: MNHEY, SMNVEV (reference sequence). The CDR3 contains 13 residues. V lost 6 bases, J lost 8 bases, and 16 bases lay in between. The CDR3 region is CASSTTSRRGYTF. Here the CDR3 DNA reads TGTGCCAGCAGCACTACCTCACGGAGAGGCTACACCTTC.

The chain has TRBV27 and TRBJ1-1; D unclear. Trimming took off 2 bases at V and 2 bases at J, with 9 bases between the two ends. Germline values: CDR1 MNHEY, CDR2 SMNVEV (reference sequence). The CDR3 extends over 14 amino acids. The CDR3 coding sequence is TGTGCCAGCAGTTTACTTTCCGGTAACACTGAAGCTTTCTTT. Translation gives CASSLLSGNTEAFF.

The chain is built from TRBV5-1 and TRBJ2-3, with D tentatively TRBD1 (6 bases). V gave up 2 bases and J gave up 6 bases, with 28 bases separating them. CDR3 length: 19 amino acids. Germline CDR1 reads SGHRS; CDR2 reads YFSETQ. The CDR3 region has the DNA TGCGCCAGCAGCTTTTACCCGTCTGCAGGGGCCTCTTGGGGGGATACGCAGTATTTT. Translated, it gives CASSFYPSAGASWGDTQYF. The full variable domain, rest sourced from reference TRBV5-1 and TRBJ2-3, is KAGVTQTPRYLIKTRGQQVTLSCSPISGHRSVSWYQQTPGQGLQFLFEYFSETQRNKGNFPGRFSGRQFSNSRSEMNVSTLELGDSALYLCASSFYPSAGASWGDTQYFGPGTRLTVL.

The chain recombines TRBV15 with TRBJ2-7; D possibly corresponds to TRBD2 (5 bases). The CDR3 has 14 amino acids. V lost 4 bases, J lost 3 bases, and 13 bases lay in between. In germline, CDR1 is LNHNV, CDR2 YYDKDF (reference sequence). The CDR3 nucleotides read TGTGCCACCAGCAACCAGAACCGGGGCTACGAGCAGTACTTC. Amino acids: CATSNQNRGYEQYF.